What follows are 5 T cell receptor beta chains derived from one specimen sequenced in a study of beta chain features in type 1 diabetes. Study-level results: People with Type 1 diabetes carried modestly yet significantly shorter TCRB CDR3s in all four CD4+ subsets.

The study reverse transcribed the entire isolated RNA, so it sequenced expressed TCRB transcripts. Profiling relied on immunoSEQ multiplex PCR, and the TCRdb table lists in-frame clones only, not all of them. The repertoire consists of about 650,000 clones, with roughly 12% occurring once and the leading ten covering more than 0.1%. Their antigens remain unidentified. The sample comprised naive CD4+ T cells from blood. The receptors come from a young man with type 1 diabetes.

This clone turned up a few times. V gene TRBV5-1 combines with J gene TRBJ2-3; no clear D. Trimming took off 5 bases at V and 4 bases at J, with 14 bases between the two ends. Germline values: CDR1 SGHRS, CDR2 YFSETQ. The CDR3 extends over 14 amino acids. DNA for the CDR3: TGCGCCAGCAGTTTCGGGCTAAGAGCAGATACGCAGTATTTT. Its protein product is CASSFGLRADTQYF.

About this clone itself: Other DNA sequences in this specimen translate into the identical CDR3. The CDR3 is CASSLNYEQYF. Written as DNA, the CDR3 is TGTGCCAGCAGCCTCAACTACGAGCAGTACTTC. The rearrangement links TRBV13 to TRBJ2-7; D gene unclear. V was cut by 5 bases and J by 3 bases, with 5 bases left in between. This CDR3 comprises 11 residues. Germline V CDR1 and CDR2: PRHDT, FYEKMQ (reference sequence).

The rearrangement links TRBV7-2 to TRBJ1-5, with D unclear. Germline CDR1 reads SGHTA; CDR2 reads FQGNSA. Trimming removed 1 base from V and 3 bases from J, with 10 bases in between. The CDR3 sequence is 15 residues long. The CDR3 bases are TGTGCCAGCAGCTTAGAAGTGCTTACCAATCAGCCCCAGCATTTT. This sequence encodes CASSLEVLTNQPQHF.

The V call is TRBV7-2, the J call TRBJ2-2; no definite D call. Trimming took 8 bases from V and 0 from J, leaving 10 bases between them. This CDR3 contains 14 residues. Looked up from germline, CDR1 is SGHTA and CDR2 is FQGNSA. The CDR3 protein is CASFPRANTGELFF. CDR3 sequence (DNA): TGTGCCAGCTTTCCCAGAGCGAACACCGGGGAGCTGTTTTTT.

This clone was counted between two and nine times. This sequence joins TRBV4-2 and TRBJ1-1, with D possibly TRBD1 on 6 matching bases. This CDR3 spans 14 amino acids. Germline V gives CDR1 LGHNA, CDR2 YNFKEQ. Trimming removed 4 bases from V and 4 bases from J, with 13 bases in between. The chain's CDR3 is CASSLTGLGTEAFF. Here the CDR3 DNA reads TGTGCCAGCAGCCTCACAGGGCTGGGCACTGAAGCTTTCTTT.